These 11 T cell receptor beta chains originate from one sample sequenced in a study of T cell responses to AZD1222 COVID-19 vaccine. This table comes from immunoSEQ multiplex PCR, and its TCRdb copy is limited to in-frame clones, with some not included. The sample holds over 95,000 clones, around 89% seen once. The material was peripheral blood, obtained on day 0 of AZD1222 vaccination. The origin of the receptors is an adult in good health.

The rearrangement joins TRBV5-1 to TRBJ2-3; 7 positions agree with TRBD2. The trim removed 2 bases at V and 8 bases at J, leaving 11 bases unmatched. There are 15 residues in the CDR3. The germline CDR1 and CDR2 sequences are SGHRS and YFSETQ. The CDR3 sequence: CASSFTVAGEGTQYF. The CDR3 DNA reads TGCGCCAGCAGCTTCACGGTGGCGGGAGAAGGTACGCAGTATTTT.

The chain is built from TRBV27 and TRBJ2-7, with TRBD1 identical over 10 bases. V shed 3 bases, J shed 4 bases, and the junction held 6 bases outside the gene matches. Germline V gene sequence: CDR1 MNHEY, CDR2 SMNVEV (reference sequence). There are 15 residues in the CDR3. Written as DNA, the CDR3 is TGTGCCAGCAGTTTGAAGACAGGGGGCTTTTACGAGCAGTACTTC. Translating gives CASSLKTGGFYEQYF.

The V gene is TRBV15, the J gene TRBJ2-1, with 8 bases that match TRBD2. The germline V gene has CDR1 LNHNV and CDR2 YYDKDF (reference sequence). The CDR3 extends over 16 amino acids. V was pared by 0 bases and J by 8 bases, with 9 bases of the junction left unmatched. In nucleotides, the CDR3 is TGTGCCACCAGCAGAGATAGGGGGGCGGGAGGCGATGAGCAGTTCTTC. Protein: CATSRDRGAGGDEQFF.

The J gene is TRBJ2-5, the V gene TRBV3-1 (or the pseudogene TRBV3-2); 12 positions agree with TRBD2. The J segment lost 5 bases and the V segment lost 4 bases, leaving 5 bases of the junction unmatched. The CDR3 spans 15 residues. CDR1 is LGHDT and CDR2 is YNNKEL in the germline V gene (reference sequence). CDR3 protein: CASSRWTSGMETQYF. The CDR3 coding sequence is TGTGCCAGCAGCCGATGGACTAGCGGGATGGAGACCCAGTACTTC.

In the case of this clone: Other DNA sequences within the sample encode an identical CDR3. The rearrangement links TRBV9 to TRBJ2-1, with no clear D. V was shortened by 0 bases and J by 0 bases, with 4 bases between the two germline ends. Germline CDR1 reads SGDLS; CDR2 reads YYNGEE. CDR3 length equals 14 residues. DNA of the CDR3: TGTGCCAGCAGCGTAGGGAGCTCCTACAATGAGCAGTTCTTC. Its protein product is CASSVGSSYNEQFF.

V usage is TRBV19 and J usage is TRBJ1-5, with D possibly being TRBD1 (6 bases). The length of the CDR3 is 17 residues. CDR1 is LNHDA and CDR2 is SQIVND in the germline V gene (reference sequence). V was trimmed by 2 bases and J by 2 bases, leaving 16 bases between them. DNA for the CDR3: TGTGCCAGTAGTATACCACAGGGTACCGGCCGCAATCAGCCCCAGCATTTT. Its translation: CASSIPQGTGRNQPQHF.

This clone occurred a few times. CDR3 DNA sequence: TGTGCCAGCAGTGAATCAGGGGGCGCCTCCGGGGAGCTGTTTTTT. It translates to CASSESGGASGELFF. The chain joins TRBV6-4 to TRBJ2-2; 8 positions match TRBD1. With V trimmed by 3 bases and J by 6 bases, 6 bases remained unmatched. The CDR3 length is 15 residues. Germline V gives CDR1 MRHNA, CDR2 SNTAGT.

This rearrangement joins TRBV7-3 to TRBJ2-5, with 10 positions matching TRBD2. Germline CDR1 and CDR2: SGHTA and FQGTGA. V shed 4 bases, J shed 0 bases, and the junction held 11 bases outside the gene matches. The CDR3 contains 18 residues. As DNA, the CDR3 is TGTGCCAGCAGCTCCGGGACAGCGGGAGGGTTGTACCAAGAGACCCAGTACTTC. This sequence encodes CASSSGTAGGLYQETQYF. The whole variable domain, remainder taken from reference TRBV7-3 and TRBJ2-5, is GAGVSQTPSNKVTEKGKYVELRCDPISGHTALYWYRQSLGQGPEFLIYFQGTGAADDSGLPNDRFFAVRPEGSVSTLKIQRTERGDSAVYLCASSSGTAGGLYQETQYFGPGTRLLVL.

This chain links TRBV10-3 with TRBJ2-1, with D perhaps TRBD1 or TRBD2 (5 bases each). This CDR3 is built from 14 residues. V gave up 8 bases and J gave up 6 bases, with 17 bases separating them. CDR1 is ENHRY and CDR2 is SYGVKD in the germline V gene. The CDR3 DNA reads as TGTGCCATCCCGAGGGGCTCAACATTCAATGAGCAGTTCTTC. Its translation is CAIPRGSTFNEQFF.

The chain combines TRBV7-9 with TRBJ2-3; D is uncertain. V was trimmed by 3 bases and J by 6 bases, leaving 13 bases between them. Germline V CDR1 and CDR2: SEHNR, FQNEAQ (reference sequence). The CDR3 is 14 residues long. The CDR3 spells CASSFYDLPDTQYF. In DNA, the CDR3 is TGTGCCAGCAGCTTCTACGATCTCCCGGATACGCAGTATTTT.

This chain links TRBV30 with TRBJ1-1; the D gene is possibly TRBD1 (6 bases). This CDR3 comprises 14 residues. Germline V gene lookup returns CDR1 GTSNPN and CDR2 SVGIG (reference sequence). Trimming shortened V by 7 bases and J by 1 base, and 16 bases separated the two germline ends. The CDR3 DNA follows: TGTGCCTCTCTTCCGGGACACCAGAACACTGAAGCTTTCTTT. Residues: CASLPGHQNTEAFF. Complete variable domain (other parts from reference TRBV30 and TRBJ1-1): SQTIHQWPATLVQPVGSPLSLECTVEGTSNPNLYWYRQAAGRGLQLLFYSVGIGQISSEVPQNLSASRPQDRQFILSSKKLLLSDSGFYLCASLPGHQNTEAFFGQGTRLTVV.